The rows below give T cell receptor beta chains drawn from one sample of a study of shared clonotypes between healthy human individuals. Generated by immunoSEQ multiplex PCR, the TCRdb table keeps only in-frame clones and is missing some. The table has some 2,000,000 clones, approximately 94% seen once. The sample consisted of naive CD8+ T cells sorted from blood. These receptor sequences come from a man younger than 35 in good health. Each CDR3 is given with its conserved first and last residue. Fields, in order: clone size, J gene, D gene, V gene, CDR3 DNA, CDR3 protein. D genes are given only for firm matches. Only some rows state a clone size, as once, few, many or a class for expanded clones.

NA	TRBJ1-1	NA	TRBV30	TGTGCCTGTGAGGGGGAGAACACTGAAGCTTTCTTT	CACEGENTEAFF
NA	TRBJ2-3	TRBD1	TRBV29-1	TGCAGCGCCTGGACAGGGTTAAAAGATACGCAGTATTTT	CSAWTGLKDTQYF
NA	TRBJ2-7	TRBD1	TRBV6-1	TGTGCCAGCAGAACCCGGGACAGGGCCTACGAGCAGTACTTC	CASRTRDRAYEQYF
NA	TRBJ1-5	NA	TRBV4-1	TGCGCCAGCAGCCCGCTTGGCCTCAAGGCTCAGCCCCAGCATTTT	CASSPLGLKAQPQHF
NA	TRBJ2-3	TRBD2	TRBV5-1	TGCGCCAGCAGCCAGAGCGGGAGTCGCACAGATACGCAGTATTTT	CASSQSGSRTDTQYF
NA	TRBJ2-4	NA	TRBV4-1	TGCGCCAGCAGCGCACCAAACGGGGGCATTCAGTACTTC	CASSAPNGGIQYF
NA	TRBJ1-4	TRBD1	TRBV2	TGTGCCAGCACTGAAAACCAATGGGGACAGGGAGAAAATGAAAAACTGTTTTTT	CASTENQWGQGENEKLFF
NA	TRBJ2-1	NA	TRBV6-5	TGTGCCAGCAGTTACTCGGCGAGTAGCGAGCAGTTCTTC	CASSYSASSEQFF
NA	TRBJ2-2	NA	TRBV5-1	TGCGCCAGCAGCTTCATGTGGGAGCGGCCCGGGGAGCTGTTTTTT	CASSFMWERPGELFF
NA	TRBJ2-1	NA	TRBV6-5	TGTGCCAGCAGTTTAGGGTCCGACAATGAGCAGTTCTTC	CASSLGSDNEQFF
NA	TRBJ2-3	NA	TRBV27	TGTGCCAGCAGTTCCGGGGGGCTTGATACGCAGTATTTT	CASSSGGLDTQYF
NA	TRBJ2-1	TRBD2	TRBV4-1	TGCGCCAGCAGCCAAGATGGGGAGGGTGCATCCTACAATGAGCAGTTCTTC	CASSQDGEGASYNEQFF
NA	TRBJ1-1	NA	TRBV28	TGTGCCAGCAGTTTAGGGGTTGAAGCTTTCTTT	CASSLGVEAFF
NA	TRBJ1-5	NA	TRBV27	TGTGCCAGCAGTTTAGGGGGAACTCTGCAGCCCCAGCATTTT	CASSLGGTLQPQHF
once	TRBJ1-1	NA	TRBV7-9	TGTGCCAGCCTTGAGGAGGGGACTGAAGCTTTCTTT	CASLEEGTEAFF
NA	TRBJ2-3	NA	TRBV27	TGTGCCAGCAGTCCCCAAGCTAGCACAGATACGCAGTATTTT	CASSPQASTDTQYF
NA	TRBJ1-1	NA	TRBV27	TGTGCCAGCAGTTCCCTATCCAACACTGAAGCTTTCTTT	CASSSLSNTEAFF
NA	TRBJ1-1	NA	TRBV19	TGTGCCACCCATACAGGGCCGAACACTGAAGCTTTCTTT	CATHTGPNTEAFF
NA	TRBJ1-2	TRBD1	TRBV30	TGTGCCTGGAGCGAACAGGGGGCACCCTATGGCTACACCTTC	CAWSEQGAPYGYTF
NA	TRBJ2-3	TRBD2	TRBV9	TGTGCCAGCAGCGCTAGCGGGGGGAGCACAGATACGCAGTATTTT	CASSASGGSTDTQYF
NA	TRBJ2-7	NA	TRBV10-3	TGTGCCATCAGTGGTGGCGGGTCGAGCTCCTACGAGCAGTACTTC	CAISGGGSSSYEQYF
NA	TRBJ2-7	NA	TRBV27	TGTGCCAGCAGTTTTTTCAGCGAGGGCGAGCAGTACTTC	CASSFFSEGEQYF
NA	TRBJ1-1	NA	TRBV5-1	TGCGCCAGCATCGGCAGGGAGTACACTGAAGCTTTCTTT	CASIGREYTEAFF
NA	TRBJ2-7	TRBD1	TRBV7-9	TGTGCCAGCAGCCTCCCAGAAGGACAGGAGCTCTACGAGCAGTACTTC	CASSLPEGQELYEQYF
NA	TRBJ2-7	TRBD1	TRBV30	TGTGCCTCAGCGGGACAGGGAGGGGGTTACGAGCAGTACTTC	CASAGQGGGYEQYF
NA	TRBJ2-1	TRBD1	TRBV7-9	TGTGCCAGCAGCTTCGGGACAGGGGGTACCAATGAGCAGTTCTTC	CASSFGTGGTNEQFF
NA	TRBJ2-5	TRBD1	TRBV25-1	TGTGCCAGCAGTGAGAGCTCCGGGACAGCGAAAGAGACCCAGTACTTC	CASSESSGTAKETQYF
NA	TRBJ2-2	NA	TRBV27	TGTGCCAGCAGTTTATCGAGCACCGGGGAGCTGTTTTTT	CASSLSSTGELFF
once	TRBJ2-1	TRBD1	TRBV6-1	TGTGCCAGCGGGAGACAGGGGCGGGTCGATGAGCAGTTCTTC	CASGRQGRVDEQFF
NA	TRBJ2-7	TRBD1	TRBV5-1	TGCGCCAGCAGCTTGGAATGGACAGGGGACGAGCAGTACTTC	CASSLEWTGDEQYF
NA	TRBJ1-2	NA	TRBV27	TGTGCCAGCAGTTTATCGTACGCGGGGGGCGATGGCTACACCTTC	CASSLSYAGGDGYTF
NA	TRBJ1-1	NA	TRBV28	TGTGCCAGCAGTTTCCTCCGCATGAACACTGAAGCTTTCTTT	CASSFLRMNTEAFF
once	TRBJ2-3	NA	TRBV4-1	TGCGCCAGCAGCCAAGATCTCCAGATGGATACGCAGTATTTT	CASSQDLQMDTQYF
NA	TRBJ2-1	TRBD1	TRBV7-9	TGTGCCAGCAGCCTGACAGTACAGGGGTCCCATGAGCAGTTCTTC	CASSLTVQGSHEQFF
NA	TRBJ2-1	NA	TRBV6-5	TGTGCCAGCAGTCCCGGCCTGTACAATGAGCAGTTCTTC	CASSPGLYNEQFF
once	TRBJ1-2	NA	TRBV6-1	TGTGCCAGCAGTGAACTAAGGGGGGCGCGTAGTGGCTACACCTTC	CASSELRGARSGYTF
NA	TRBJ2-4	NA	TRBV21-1	TGTGCCAGCATCCTCCACTCCGGGACGCCCAAACGGATTCAGTACTTC	CASILHSGTPKRIQYF
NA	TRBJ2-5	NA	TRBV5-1	TGCGCCAGCAGCCAGGGGGGGCAAGAGACCCAGTACTTC	CASSQGGQETQYF
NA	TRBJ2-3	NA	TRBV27	TGTGCCAGCAAAGCACTCCGTAGCACAGATACGCAGTATTTT	CASKALRSTDTQYF
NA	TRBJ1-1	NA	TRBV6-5	TGTGCCAGCAGTTACGAATTAAGGGGGTTCACTGAAGCTTTCTTT	CASSYELRGFTEAFF
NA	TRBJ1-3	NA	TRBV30	TGTGCCTGGAGTGTGGAAAACCCTGGAAACACCATATATTTT	CAWSVENPGNTIYF
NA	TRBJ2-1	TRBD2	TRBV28	TGTGCCAGCAGTTCTCTGACTAGCGTGGGCGATGAGCAGTTCTTC	CASSSLTSVGDEQFF